This record concerns one TCR beta chain sequence. This clonotype was counted between two and nine times. Its specific antigen is unknown. Base qualities are not at hand, and no much larger clone is one base apart. This record comes from a study of T-cell memory formation after mild COVID-19 (dated by TCRdb to about 2021). Study-wide context: Most TCR sequence clusters were specific to one of the two donors. Longitudinal TCRalpha and TCRbeta repertoire sequencing tracked T-cell clones expanding and contracting after mild COVID-19 in a couple of donors. Two young, previously healthy adult volunteers, one female and one male, were included in the cohort.

PBMCs were isolated by Ficoll-Paque density gradient centrifugation. Sequencing was performed on an Illumina NovaSeq 6000. TCRalpha and TCRbeta cDNA libraries were built by 5'RACE with constant-segment primers, adding sample barcodes and unique molecular identifiers. Trizol reagent was used to extract RNA from every sample. Libraries were amplified in two PCR steps, with a second sample barcode and Illumina TruSeq adapters added in the second step. The libraries were sequenced on an Illumina NovaSeq using 2 x 150 bp paired-end reads. The study's own analysis went as follows. With migec v1.2.7, reads were demultiplexed and then collapsed into UMI-guided consensus sequences. With mixcr v2.1.11, UMI consensuses were aligned to TRA and TRB V and J templates and assembled into clonotypes. Clonotypes were classified as expanded or contracted when called significant by both edgeR and NoisET, with noise models trained on biological replicates. For edgeR calls, the thresholds were a false discovery rate-adjusted p below 0.01 and a log2 fold-change of 1. As an exploratory analysis of dynamics, PCA with hierarchical clustering was applied to max-normalized trajectories of the 1000 most abundant clonotypes. The CD4 or CD8 phenotype of responding clones was assigned using the separately sequenced CD4+ and CD8+ repertoires. TCRdb passed the public sequencing reads through fastp at Q25 and MiXCR, retaining productive beta sequences. CDR3 protein sequences are deduplicated, and each keeps its most common genes and DNA. In this record, the V and J calls reflect TCRdb's handling and not the investigators' own analysis. This sample comprises 300,000 to 350,000 distinct CDR3 sequences, roughly a fifth of them detected only once. The top ten clonotypes cover over 20% of the sample.

The study at large found these results: The study included only a couple of mild cases, and larger cohorts that include severe cases with pre-infection samples were judged to be necessary. SARS-CoV-2 specificity of the second-wave clones peaking on day 37 was not confirmed. Clones that contracted from day 15 to 85 showed balanced CD4/CD8 phenotypes, whereas a second wave of clones that expanded from day 15 to 37 leaned towards CD4+. Contracting CD4+ clones turned up mainly in the CM and EM memory subsets, whereas EMRA was where CD8+ clones were enriched. Some responding clones were found in pre-infection memory, which suggests that pre-existing cross-reactive memory T cells took part in the SARS-CoV-2 response.

Inclusive of the bounding cysteine and phenylalanine, the CDR3 is 15 residues long. The only DNA kept is the CDR3, 45 bases in frame from the first base. Reading the germline V gene gives CDR1 SQVTM and CDR2 ANQGSEA. Trimming removed 4 bases from V and 2 bases from J; the gene matches leave 8 bases unexplained. Sequenced input: PBMCs or a T cell subset sorted from them (not recorded which). The clonotype was recovered from a man younger than 35 who had mild COVID-19 (a few samples of this study predate the infection). The sample titles of this study are shuffled in the database, so cell type and time point are left out; the donor was told from shared clones. The chain is assembled from TRBV29-1 and TRBJ2-3, and TRBD2 matches 8 of the central bases. The DNA reads TGCAGCGTTGGGAAAGCGGGGGTCACCACAGATACGCAGTATTTT. It codes for CSVGKAGVTTDTQYF.